Listed below are T cell receptor beta chains from one sample, sequenced in a study of blood T cell repertoires in COVID-19. TCRdb's copy holds only in-frame clones and misses some; the assay was immunoSEQ multiplex PCR. This table has approximately 300,000 clones, roughly 90% appearing once. Specimen: PBMCs or T cells enriched from blood (not recorded which). The receptors stem from a man in his sixties who had recovered from COVID-19. CDR3s include the opening cysteine and the closing phenylalanine or tryptophan. D genes are given only for firm matches. The listing skips clone size in some rows; elsewhere it reads once, few, many or a size class.

d_gene	abundance	v_gene	j_gene	CDR3nt	CDR3aa
TRBD1	once	TRBV30	TRBJ1-1	TGTGCCTGGAGAGATAGACAGGGGCGGAACACTGAAGCTTTCTTT	CAWRDRQGRNTEAFF
NA	NA	TRBV7-2	TRBJ2-1	TGTGCCAGCAGCTTACTCTTCGGGGACAATGAGCAGTTCTTC	CASSLLFGDNEQFF
NA	NA	TRBV9	TRBJ2-3	TGTGCCAGCACCCCTAGGGGCCTCGGCGGCACAGATACGCAGTATTTT	CASTPRGLGGTDTQYF
NA	NA	TRBV5-1	TRBJ2-1	TGCGCCAGCAGCCGTAGGACAGATAACAATGAGCAGTTCTTC	CASSRRTDNNEQFF
TRBD1	NA	TRBV19	TRBJ2-5	TGTGCCTCCCGGGGACAGGGGTTGGAGACCCAGTACTTC	CASRGQGLETQYF
NA	NA	TRBV3-1/TRBV3-2	TRBJ2-3	TGTGCCAGCAGCCTCAGGAAAAACACAGATACGCAGTATTTT	CASSLRKNTDTQYF
NA	NA	TRBV5-1	TRBJ1-1	TGCGCCAGCAGCTCGATCCGGGGGGGATCGGGCACTGAAGCTTTCTTT	CASSSIRGGSGTEAFF
NA	once	TRBV27	TRBJ1-1	TGTGCCAGCAGTTTTTTCTCAGGCAGGAACACTGAAGCTTTCTTT	CASSFFSGRNTEAFF
NA	NA	TRBV7-2	TRBJ1-2	TGTGCCAGCAGCTTAGGAGGGGGGGATCACTATGGCTACACCTTC	CASSLGGGDHYGYTF
TRBD2	NA	TRBV6-2/TRBV6-3	TRBJ2-2	TGTGCCAGCAGTTGGAGCCTAGCGGGAGAAACCGGGGAGCTGTTTTTT	CASSWSLAGETGELFF
NA	NA	TRBV9	TRBJ1-6	TGTGCCAGCAGCGTCACACCGAGCGATTCACCCCTCCACTTT	CASSVTPSDSPLHF
NA	few	TRBV5-1	TRBJ1-6	TGCGCCAGCAAAGCAGGGGATGGGTCCTATAATTCACCCCTCCACTTT	CASKAGDGSYNSPLHF
NA	NA	TRBV27	TRBJ2-7	TGTGCCAGCAGTTCCCCGACAGGCTCCTACGAGCAGTACTTC	CASSSPTGSYEQYF
NA	NA	TRBV10-3	TRBJ2-7	TGTGCCACCTGGCAGGGAGGATTCTACGAGCAGTACTTC	CATWQGGFYEQYF
NA	NA	TRBV6-2/TRBV6-3	TRBJ2-5	TGTGCCAGCAGTTCCCGGGAACGCCAAGAGACCCAGTACTTC	CASSSRERQETQYF
TRBD1	NA	TRBV6-5	TRBJ2-7	TGTGCCAGCAGTAGACCGGGACAGAGTACCTACGAGCAGTACTTC	CASSRPGQSTYEQYF
TRBD1	NA	TRBV7-2	TRBJ2-7	TGTGCCAGCAGCTTGGAGACAGGGGCCTACGAGCAGTACTTC	CASSLETGAYEQYF
NA	NA	TRBV30	TRBJ2-1	TGTGCCTGGAGCATCGGGAGCTCCTACAATGAGCAGTTCTTC	CAWSIGSSYNEQFF
TRBD2	NA	TRBV5-1	TRBJ2-1	TGCGCCAGCAAAACCGGGACTAGCGCTTACAATGAGCAGTTCTTC	CASKTGTSAYNEQFF
TRBD1	NA	TRBV29-1	TRBJ2-1	TGCAGCGTTGAGAAGGGGGACAGGGTCTACAATGAGCAGTTCTTC	CSVEKGDRVYNEQFF
NA	NA	TRBV6-5	TRBJ1-1	TGTGCCAGCTCCCCCTCCGGGGGGGTAGGTACTGAAGCTTTCTTT	CASSPSGGVGTEAFF
NA	NA	TRBV5-1	TRBJ2-7	TGCGCCAGCAGCTCCATAGGAGACGGGCAGTACTTC	CASSSIGDGQYF
NA	NA	TRBV6-5	TRBJ1-5	TGTGCCAGCACCCCCGACGCGGCTCAGCCCCAGCATTTT	CASTPDAAQPQHF
NA	NA	TRBV10-1	TRBJ2-1	TGCGCCAGCAGTGAATCGGGGGCCTACAATGAGCAGTTCTTC	CASSESGAYNEQFF
NA	once	TRBV7-3	TRBJ2-3	TGTGCCAGCAGCCCCACTTACGCCAGCACAGATACGCAGTATTTT	CASSPTYASTDTQYF
TRBD1	NA	TRBV2	TRBJ1-1	TGTGCCAGCAGTCTACCGACCCACAGGGGGCGGACAGATACTATGATAGACACTGAAGCTTTCTTT	CASSLPTHRGRTDTMIDTEAFF
TRBD1	NA	TRBV2	TRBJ1-1	TGTGCCAGCACCAGGACAGGGGAAGCTTTCTTT	CASTRTGEAFF
NA	NA	TRBV4-3	TRBJ1-1	TGCGCCAGCAGCCAAGATACCCGGAGGAACACTGAAGCTTTCTTT	CASSQDTRRNTEAFF
NA	NA	TRBV7-9	TRBJ2-5	TGTGCCAGCAGCTTACATCTCACAGGAGAAGAGACCCAGTACTTC	CASSLHLTGEETQYF
NA	NA	TRBV5-1	TRBJ1-1	TGCGCCAGCAGTCCTGACCCTACAGGGTCGGGAGCTTTCTTT	CASSPDPTGSGAFF
TRBD2	many	TRBV28	TRBJ2-3	TGTGCCACTGTAGCGGGCGGCACAGATACGCAGTATTTT	CATVAGGTDTQYF
NA	NA	TRBV6-4	TRBJ1-2	TGTGCCAGCACCCGTTCCCCGGGGGACTATGGCTACACCTTC	CASTRSPGDYGYTF
TRBD1	NA	TRBV29-1	TRBJ1-2	TGCAGCGCCCGTCCTGGACAGGGGTATGGCTACACCTTC	CSARPGQGYGYTF
TRBD1	NA	TRBV19	TRBJ1-5	TGTGCCAGTAGTATTCAAACAGGGGGCGAGCCCCAGCATTTT	CASSIQTGGEPQHF
NA	NA	TRBV7-8	TRBJ2-5	TGTGCCAGCAGCTTAGGTTGGACAGAAGAGACCCAGTACTTC	CASSLGWTEETQYF
NA	NA	TRBV2	TRBJ1-2	TGTGCCAGGGGAGCCGCTAACTATGGCTACACCTTC	CARGAANYGYTF
TRBD1	few	TRBV19	TRBJ1-5	TGTGCCAGTAGCCGGGACAGTAGCAATCAGCCCCAGCATTTT	CASSRDSSNQPQHF
TRBD1	NA	TRBV19	TRBJ1-5	TGTGCCAGTAGTCCCTCGGACAGGGGAGGGAATCAGCCCCAGCATTTT	CASSPSDRGGNQPQHF
NA	few	TRBV27	TRBJ2-3	TGTGCCAGCAGTTTTCTAGACAGAACAGATACGCAGTATTTT	CASSFLDRTDTQYF
TRBD1	NA	TRBV19	TRBJ1-1	TGTGCCAGTAGACCCCGACAGGGAACATCGGGAAAAACTGAAGCTTTCTTT	CASRPRQGTSGKTEAFF
TRBD1	NA	TRBV4-3	TRBJ1-1	TGCGCCAGCAGCCAGGCCTGGGACAGCCAGAACACTGAAGCTTTCTTT	CASSQAWDSQNTEAFF
NA	NA	TRBV9	TRBJ2-7	TGTGCCAGCAGCGTTCTCCCCGGAGGCCCCTACGAGCAGTACTTC	CASSVLPGGPYEQYF